This T cell receptor (beta chain) was found in a study of T cells in Graves' hyperthyroidism and ophthalmopathy. Notes on the study in general: The model predicted ophthalmopathy a median approximately six months before onset.

The germline V and J ends were trimmed by 3 bases and 10 bases, with 19 bases remaining between them. CDR1 is SGHKS, CDR2 YYEKEE, per germline (reference sequence). The CDR3 extends over 14 amino acids. Amplified TCR beta CDR3 regions derived from RNA transcripts. A set of HTBI primers served as the primers for a first-round RT-PCR of the TCR CDR3. Each CDR3 protein is one row after TCRdb ran MiXCR on the multiplex PCR reads. The table lists about 300,000 distinct CDR3 sequences, 16% of them singletons. Absence of ophthalmopathy progression within 18 months defined stable Graves' hyperthyroidism. 9 to 10 ml fresh peripheral blood yielded the PBMCs. This clonotype was picked up a small number of times. What it binds is not known.

The material sequenced was blood. The clonotype was recovered from a man in his thirties or forties with Graves' hyperthyroidism. The V and J genes are TRBV5-5 and TRBJ1-2; D remains unclear. The CDR3 reads CASSSSMEGYVYTF. Written as DNA, the CDR3 is TGTGCCAGCAGCTCCTCCATGGAGGGTTACGTCTACACCTTC.